The table lists the clone carrying this T cell receptor (beta chain) with a few counts. The antigen is unknown. This entry is derived from a study of blood T cells in healthy people across ages. Study results and caveats: Roughly linear declines in TCR beta diversity per million T cells occurred with age.

Together with a sample-barcoded 5' primer, a J-beta primer mix was included in a second PCR lasting 7 to 11 cycles. TCRdb called the 5' RACE reads again in MiXCR, with one record for every CDR3 protein. The sample lists about 1 million distinct CDR3 sequences, less than 50% occurring once. In germline, CDR1 is SGHRS, CDR2 YFSETQ. Trimming stripped 2 bases from V and 1 base from J, with 9 bases between. The length of the CDR3 is 14 residues. Peripheral blood was drawn, around 9.5 milliliters per donor. Sequenced material: blood. The receptor was isolated from a woman aged 60-70 years in good health. This rearrangement joins TRBV5-1 to TRBJ1-2; D unclear. CDR3 loop: CASSFYDNNYGYTF. DNA of the CDR3: TGCGCCAGCAGCTTCTATGACAATAACTATGGCTACACCTTC.